The rows below give T cell receptor beta chains drawn from one sample of a study of cytomegalovirus exposure and HLA in healthy donors. Repertoires were generated with immunoSEQ multiplex PCR, while TCRdb's copy carries only in-frame clones and drops some. The sample records about 160,000 clones, 65% to 80% being singletons. The sample taken for sequencing was PBMCs. The origin of the receptors is a young man in good health and CMV-seropositive. Each CDR3 is given with its conserved first and last residue. A row's size may be missing; if present it is once, few, many or a size class.

clone_size: NA; v_call: TRBV7-2; j_call: TRBJ1-1; cdr3_aa: CASSPTGGLEAFF
clone_size: NA; v_call: TRBV5-4; j_call: TRBJ1-1; cdr3_aa: CASSLRDINTEAFF
clone_size: NA; v_call: TRBV4-1; j_call: TRBJ2-1; cdr3_aa: CASSLTSGRASYNEQFF
clone_size: NA; v_call: TRBV9; j_call: TRBJ2-1; cdr3_aa: CASSATSGAYNEQFF
clone_size: NA; v_call: TRBV5-4; j_call: TRBJ2-5; cdr3_aa: CASSEKTERKTQYF
clone_size: NA; v_call: TRBV6-1; j_call: TRBJ1-1; cdr3_aa: CASSERKGGATEAFF
clone_size: NA; v_call: TRBV7-6; j_call: TRBJ1-1; cdr3_aa: CASSLAPDIQGIMNTEAFF
clone_size: NA; v_call: TRBV27; j_call: TRBJ1-2; cdr3_aa: CASSLHGTVYGYTF
clone_size: NA; v_call: TRBV10-3; j_call: TRBJ2-5; cdr3_aa: CAISESRVAGEQETQYF
clone_size: NA; v_call: TRBV2; j_call: TRBJ2-2; cdr3_aa: CASKVLAGGIGELFF
clone_size: NA; v_call: TRBV10-1; j_call: TRBJ2-3; cdr3_aa: CASSESITGSPDTQYF
clone_size: NA; v_call: TRBV5-5; j_call: TRBJ1-2; cdr3_aa: CASSLSPQGSYGYTF
clone_size: few; v_call: TRBV7-2; j_call: TRBJ2-2; cdr3_aa: CASSQGPTGGELFF
clone_size: NA; v_call: TRBV7-6; j_call: TRBJ1-5; cdr3_aa: CASSLGAGLNQPQHF
clone_size: few; v_call: TRBV18; j_call: TRBJ2-1; cdr3_aa: CASSPPGAGGGNEQFF
clone_size: NA; v_call: TRBV2; j_call: TRBJ2-3; cdr3_aa: CATLAGRGTDTQYF
clone_size: NA; v_call: TRBV5-1; j_call: TRBJ2-2; cdr3_aa: CASSLWATGELFF
clone_size: once; v_call: TRBV29-1; j_call: TRBJ2-5; cdr3_aa: CSVEAGSYYFQETQYF
clone_size: NA; v_call: TRBV7-8; j_call: TRBJ1-1; cdr3_aa: CASSSRQAIYGNTEAFF
clone_size: once; v_call: TRBV28; j_call: TRBJ1-1; cdr3_aa: CASSPNDRVEAFF
clone_size: NA; v_call: TRBV13; j_call: TRBJ2-5; cdr3_aa: CASSPRDRGLQETQYF
clone_size: NA; v_call: TRBV19; j_call: TRBJ2-1; cdr3_aa: CASRETSGSYNEQFF
clone_size: few; v_call: TRBV27; j_call: TRBJ1-1; cdr3_aa: CASSWGGTLNTEAFF
clone_size: few; v_call: TRBV5-4; j_call: TRBJ2-3; cdr3_aa: CASSPGLAGLQGQYF
clone_size: NA; v_call: TRBV4-2; j_call: TRBJ1-1; cdr3_aa: CASSQERSRGPDTEAFF
clone_size: NA; v_call: TRBV6-1; j_call: TRBJ2-2; cdr3_aa: CASSVAGGPSGELFF
clone_size: NA; v_call: TRBV7-9; j_call: TRBJ1-4; cdr3_aa: CASSLGDRGGEKLFF
clone_size: NA; v_call: TRBV30; j_call: TRBJ1-2; cdr3_aa: CAWSAGGLIYGYTF
clone_size: NA; v_call: TRBV10-2; j_call: TRBJ2-2; cdr3_aa: CASSADPLVSTGELFF
clone_size: NA; v_call: TRBV28; j_call: TRBJ2-6; cdr3_aa: CASSFGAGGANVLTF
clone_size: NA; v_call: TRBV5-4; j_call: TRBJ2-1; cdr3_aa: CASSLFREVNEQFF
clone_size: NA; v_call: TRBV27; j_call: TRBJ1-1; cdr3_aa: CASSLGSGLRAMNTEAFF
clone_size: NA; v_call: TRBV2; j_call: TRBJ1-2; cdr3_aa: CASSVETTYGYTF
clone_size: few; v_call: TRBV28; j_call: TRBJ2-5; cdr3_aa: CASSLLIPGQEGETQYF
clone_size: NA; v_call: TRBV5-4; j_call: TRBJ2-3; cdr3_aa: CASSFGGGGRPTDTQYF
clone_size: NA; v_call: TRBV5-6; j_call: TRBJ2-5; cdr3_aa: CASSLSRSGSGYETQYF
clone_size: few; v_call: TRBV14; j_call: TRBJ2-1; cdr3_aa: CASSALLPGGYNEQFF
clone_size: NA; v_call: TRBV5-5; j_call: TRBJ1-5; cdr3_aa: CASSLRQDSNQPQHF
clone_size: few; v_call: TRBV28; j_call: TRBJ1-3; cdr3_aa: CASLTGSGNTIYF
clone_size: NA; v_call: TRBV6-1; j_call: TRBJ1-1; cdr3_aa: CASMVTGGTEAFF
clone_size: NA; v_call: TRBV6-5; j_call: TRBJ1-1; cdr3_aa: CASTRQGAGTEAFF
clone_size: NA; v_call: TRBV6-5; j_call: TRBJ1-2; cdr3_aa: CASSYKAGTGYTF
clone_size: NA; v_call: TRBV11-2; j_call: TRBJ1-1; cdr3_aa: CASSSGTGRVGMNTEAFF
clone_size: NA; v_call: TRBV5-6; j_call: TRBJ1-4; cdr3_aa: CASSYRELKEKLFF
clone_size: NA; v_call: TRBV14; j_call: TRBJ2-1; cdr3_aa: CASSLSRNEQFF
clone_size: once; v_call: TRBV7-8; j_call: TRBJ2-3; cdr3_aa: CASSPAEGTDTQYF
clone_size: few; v_call: TRBV6-5; j_call: TRBJ1-1; cdr3_aa: CASSYGTGNTEAFF
clone_size: NA; v_call: TRBV2; j_call: TRBJ1-2; cdr3_aa: CASIGQGYYGYTF
clone_size: once; v_call: TRBV10-3; j_call: TRBJ2-1; cdr3_aa: CAITPGGNEQFF
clone_size: NA; v_call: TRBV6-1; j_call: TRBJ1-4; cdr3_aa: CASSNRDRNEKLFF
clone_size: few; v_call: TRBV11-1; j_call: TRBJ2-3; cdr3_aa: CASSPPGLTSTDTQYF
clone_size: few; v_call: TRBV30; j_call: TRBJ2-1; cdr3_aa: CAWSQGVGDNEQFF